This TCR beta chain was sequenced during a study of persistence of HIV-infected CD4 T cells. Study-level background: A couple of participants gave one leukapheresis sample; others gave up to about 200 mL blood repeatedly.

Cells were stimulated nonspecifically with anti-CD3/anti-CD28 magnetic beads. CD4+ T cells upregulating both CD40 ligand and CD69 were sorted as responding cells. CD4+ T cell counts exceeded 400 cells/uL; CMV serology was positive. The CDR3 covers 15 residues. V lost 2 bases to trimming and J lost 7 bases; unmatched junction nucleotides: 5. Germline CDR1 SGHDT, CDR2 YYEEEE. The immunoSEQ assay was version 4, run in survey mode. Here immunoSEQ multiplex PCR was the method, and the copy in TCRdb shows in-frame clones only, minus some. The table has tens of thousands of clones, about 88% seen once. General study results and limits: TCRbeta richness was lower in CMV- and Gag-responding cells than in anti-CD3/anti-CD28-responding cells.

Worth noting for this clone: The antigen is unknown.

The clonotype was recovered from an adult woman with HIV who was CMV-seropositive. The chain uses TRBV5-6 and TRBJ1-6, with 8 bases that match TRBD1. The material sequenced was CD4+ T cells sorted from PBMCs after approximately 19-hour stimulation, taken from a patient who received antiretroviral therapy. Here the CDR3 DNA reads TGTGCCAGCAGCTTTTTGGACAGGGAAAATTCACCCCTCCACTTT. Translated: CASSFLDRENSPLHF.